These 30 T cell receptor beta chains were all obtained from the same sample, sequenced in a study of shared clonotypes between healthy human individuals. Sequencing was performed with immunoSEQ multiplex PCR; in TCRdb, only in-frame clones are kept and a portion is missing. The sample carries over a million clones, about 84% recorded once. Sequencing input: memory CD4+ T cells from PBMCs. This sample's subset: CD45RA-negative fraction. The receptor set was obtained from a man between 18 and 35 years old in good health. Some clones in this sample may be carry-over from other donors' samples.

The chain carries TRBV2 and TRBJ1-1; D ambiguous. CDR3 length: 14 amino acids. The V end was cut by 5 bases, the J end by 4 bases, with 14 bases between. From germline, CDR1 is SNHLY and CDR2 FYNNEI. The CDR3 DNA follows: TGTGCCAGCAGTTCAACCGGGGAGGTCACTGAAGCTTTCTTT. It codes for CASSSTGEVTEAFF.

This chain joins TRBV5-4 and TRBJ2-4, with 8 nucleotides matching TRBD2. The V segment lost 3 bases and the J segment 0 bases; nucleotides outside the gene matches: 14. Germline values: CDR1 SGHNT, CDR2 YYREEE (reference sequence). The CDR3 sequence is 19 residues long. For the CDR3, the DNA is TGTGCCAGCAGCTCCCGACTAGCGAGCACGACTATAGCCAAAAACATTCAGTACTTC. Translation gives CASSSRLASTTIAKNIQYF.

V and J are TRBV5-4 and TRBJ1-1; D remains unclear. The length of the CDR3 is 18 residues. V lost 0 bases, J lost 0 bases, and 18 bases lay in between. The germline V gene has CDR1 SGHNT and CDR2 YYREEE (reference sequence). The CDR3 DNA reads as TGTGCCAGCAGCTTGGATCTTTACCCCCCGACAATGAACACTGAAGCTTTCTTT. Protein: CASSLDLYPPTMNTEAFF.

On this clone: Other nucleotide sequences from this sample produce the same CDR3. This chain uses TRBV29-1 with TRBJ1-2; TRBD1 aligns across 10 bases. Germline trimming cut 7 bases from V and 5 bases from J; bases unmatched to any gene: 7. CDR3 length equals 13 residues. In germline, CDR1 is SQVTM, CDR2 ANQGSEA. In nucleotides, the CDR3 is TGCAGCGGAAGACAGGGGGCAGAGTATGGCTACACCTTC. Protein: CSGRQGAEYGYTF.

The rearrangement uses TRBV5-1 and TRBJ2-1; 7 positions agree with TRBD2. Trimming removed 6 bases from V and 2 bases from J; junction bases left unmatched: 8. The germline gives CDR1 SGHRS, CDR2 YFSETQ. CDR3 length: 15 amino acids. The CDR3 region has the DNA TGCGCCAGCACTCCGCCCGGGACTACCTACAATGAGCAGTTCTTC. Translated: CASTPPGTTYNEQFF.

The chain recombines TRBV5-1 with TRBJ2-1; 13 positions match TRBD2. The V gene end was trimmed by 0 bases and the J gene end by 7 bases; junction bases not matched to a gene: 7. This CDR3 contains 17 residues. Germline CDR1 SGHRS, CDR2 YFSETQ. This CDR3 is CASSLVFRLAGGNEQFF. The CDR3 DNA reads as TGCGCCAGCAGCTTGGTATTCCGACTAGCGGGAGGTAATGAGCAGTTCTTC.

V is TRBV5-6 and J is TRBJ1-1; maybe TRBD1 (5 bases). Trimming stripped 4 bases from V and 3 bases from J, with 10 bases between. The CDR3 contains 13 residues. Germline values: CDR1 SGHDT, CDR2 YYEEEE. The CDR3 protein is CASSAGHYTEAFF. CDR3 coding DNA: TGTGCCAGCAGCGCTGGACATTACACTGAAGCTTTCTTT.

This clone was recorded only once. The likely explanation is a read error, given a far larger clone one base away. The gene calls are TRBV14 and TRBJ2-1; D unresolved. The V and J ends lost 2 bases and 5 bases respectively, with 1 base between them. In germline, CDR1 is SGHDN, CDR2 FVKESK. The CDR3 length is 11 residues. CDR3 in DNA: TGTGCCAGCAGCCAACACAATGAGCAGTTCTTC. It encodes CASSQHNEQFF.

J is TRBJ2-1 and V is TRBV5-6; D remains unclear. CDR3 length: 16 residues. Trimming shortened V by 0 bases and J by 0 bases, and 10 bases separated the two germline ends. Germline CDR1 is SGHDT and CDR2 is YYEEEE. The CDR3 reads CASSLVDRFSYNEQFF. DNA for the CDR3: TGTGCCAGCAGCTTGGTGGATCGATTCTCCTACAATGAGCAGTTCTTC.

This chain joins TRBV2 and TRBJ1-1, with D possibly being TRBD1 (5 bases). The CDR3 length is 14 residues. Germline loops: CDR1 SNHLY, CDR2 FYNNEI. With 4 bases removed from V and 9 bases from J, the gap between germline ends came to 18 bases. The CDR3 DNA follows: TGTGCCAGCAGTGGAACCGGGGGTTGGGGGAAAGCTTTCTTT. Translated, it gives CASSGTGGWGKAFF.

The gene calls are TRBV9 and TRBJ1-3; D perhaps matches TRBD1 (6 bases). V gave up 4 bases and J gave up 2 bases, with 13 bases separating them. Looked up from germline, CDR1 is SGDLS and CDR2 is YYNGEE. The CDR3 length is 15 residues. CDR3 protein: CASSPPGAAGNTIYF. The CDR3 DNA reads as TGTGCCAGCAGCCCCCCGGGGGCTGCTGGAAACACCATATATTTT.

This chain links TRBV29-1 with TRBJ1-2; 9 nucleotides match TRBD1. CDR1 and CDR2 from the germline V gene are SQVTM and ANQGSEA. Trimming cost V 4 bases and J 7 bases; bases outside gene matches: 4. The CDR3 has 12 amino acids. CDR3 sequence reads: CSVGQGVGGYTF. The CDR3, as DNA: TGCAGCGTTGGACAGGGGGTGGGTGGCTACACCTTC.

Remarks on this clone: The same CDR3 is also encoded by other DNA sequences in this sample. The chain recombines TRBV20-1 with TRBJ1-5, with D unresolved. Germline V lookup: CDR1 DFQATT, CDR2 SNEGSKA (reference sequence). The CDR3 runs to 11 residues. With 1 base removed from V and 2 bases from J, the gap between germline ends came to 0 bases. The CDR3 bases are TGCAGTGCTAGAGGCAATCAGCCCCAGCATTTT. This translates into CSARGNQPQHF.

The chain uses TRBV5-1 and TRBJ1-1; no firm D call. Germline CDR1 SGHRS, CDR2 YFSETQ. This CDR3 has 13 residues. V was trimmed by 5 bases and J by 6 bases, leaving 14 bases between them. Here the CDR3 reads CASSHPASSEAFF. DNA of the CDR3: TGCGCCAGCAGTCACCCAGCCAGCTCTGAAGCTTTCTTT.

The V gene is TRBV6-5, the J gene TRBJ2-7; 13 bases line up with TRBD2. V shed 4 bases, J shed 9 bases, and the junction held 6 bases outside the gene matches. Germline V gene sequence: CDR1 MNHEY, CDR2 SVGAGI. The length of the CDR3 is 14 residues. The CDR3 sequence: CASSFTSGRGWQYF. CDR3 DNA sequence: TGTGCCAGCAGTTTTACTAGCGGGAGGGGTTGGCAGTACTTC.

In its sample, this clone was seen a few times. This chain uses TRBV6-1 with TRBJ1-3, with TRBD1 identical over 7 bases. CDR1 and CDR2 from the germline V gene are MNHNS and SASEGT. V lost 0 bases, J lost 1 base, and 3 bases stayed unmatched. The CDR3 contains 16 residues. CDR3 DNA: TGTGCCAGCAGTGAAGCCTGGACAGGTTCTGGAAACACCATATATTTT. It translates to CASSEAWTGSGNTIYF.

J is TRBJ1-2 and V is TRBV6-5, with 10 bases fitting TRBD1. V gave up 4 bases and J gave up 14 bases; unmatched junction bases: 4. The germline gives CDR1 MNHEY, CDR2 SVGAGI. This CDR3 has 11 amino acids. This CDR3 is CASSWTGGLTF. CDR3 in DNA: TGTGCCAGCAGTTGGACAGGGGGTCTGACCTTC.

Comments on this clone: Different DNA sequences within this sample yield the same CDR3. The chain has TRBV5-4 and TRBJ2-7, with D possibly being TRBD1 (5 bases). V lost 0 bases and J 1 base, leaving 11 bases between the germline ends. The CDR3 runs to 15 residues. The V gene's germline CDR1 is SGHNT and CDR2 YYREEE (reference sequence). The CDR3: CASSLGQGGSYEQYF. CDR3 coding DNA: TGTGCCAGCAGCTTGGGGCAGGGTGGATCCTACGAGCAGTACTTC.

This clone was found a few times. This chain links TRBV2 with TRBJ2-3, with TRBD2 as a possible D gene (6 bases). V was trimmed by 3 bases and J by 11 bases, leaving 12 bases between them. This CDR3 contains 12 residues. The V gene's germline CDR1 is SNHLY and CDR2 FYNNEI. CDR3 sequence (DNA): TGTGCCAGCAGTGACGGGACTCGGCGGCAGTATTTT. It specifies CASSDGTRRQYF. The complete variable domain, with remaining parts taken from reference TRBV2 and TRBJ2-3, reads EPEVTQTPSHQVTQMGQEVILRCVPISNHLYFYWYRQILGQKVEFLVSFYNNEISEKSEIFDDQFSVERPDGSNFTLKIRSTKLEDSAMYFCASSDGTRRQYFGPGTRLTVL.

This chain joins TRBV6-5 and TRBJ1-2; possible D gene TRBD1, 6 bases. Trimming removed 8 bases from V and 5 bases from J, with 12 bases in between. Germline CDR1 is MNHEY and CDR2 is SVGAGI. The CDR3 covers 12 residues. The CDR3 nucleotides are TGTGCCAGCGGGACGGGGGCGTATGGCTACACCTTC. It translates to CASGTGAYGYTF.

The J gene is TRBJ2-3, the V gene TRBV4-2; TRBD1 is a possible D gene (5 bases). Germline CDR1 LGHNA, CDR2 YNFKEQ. The ends were cut back, 0 bases at V and 4 bases at J, with 20 bases in the middle. This CDR3 is 18 amino acids long. The CDR3 loop reads CASSQDRAVGWGADTQYF. The CDR3 region has the DNA TGTGCCAGCAGCCAAGACCGGGCGGTCGGGTGGGGCGCAGATACGCAGTATTTT.

The chain combines TRBV4-1 with TRBJ1-1; D gene uncertain. V was cut by 4 bases and J by 0 bases, with 12 bases left in between. Germline CDR1 reads MGHRA; CDR2 reads YSYEKL. The CDR3 has 15 amino acids. The CDR3 is CASSRSAGLNTEAFF. The CDR3 bases are TGCGCCAGCAGCCGAAGTGCTGGGTTGAACACTGAAGCTTTCTTT.

Comment on this clone: In the same sample, other DNA sequences code for this CDR3. V is TRBV18 and J is TRBJ2-7; D possibly corresponds to TRBD1 (6 bases). The length of the CDR3 is 13 residues. The germline CDR1 and CDR2 sequences are KGHSH and LQKENI. Trimming took off 3 bases at V and 4 bases at J, with 10 bases between the two ends. DNA for the CDR3: TGTGCCAGCTCACCGTCCAGGGGATACGAGCAGTACTTC. Translated: CASSPSRGYEQYF.

The CDR3 coding sequence is TGTGCCACCAGCATTAGACAGGGGGCGCTTTCAGAGACCCAGTACTTC. Translating gives CATSIRQGALSETQYF. The V gene is TRBV15, the J gene TRBJ2-5; 10 bases align to TRBD1. This CDR3 spans 16 amino acids. J was trimmed by 4 bases and V by 4 bases; bases with no gene match: 9. Germline loops: CDR1 LNHNV, CDR2 YYDKDF (reference sequence). The entire variable domain, with the rest obtained from reference TRBV15 and TRBJ2-5, is as follows: DAMVIQNPRYQVTQFGKPVTLSCSQTLNHNVMYWYQQKSSQAPKLLFHYYDKDFNNEADTPDNFQSRRPNTSFCFLDIRSPGLGDTAMYLCATSIRQGALSETQYFGPGTRLLVL.

The chain couples TRBV5-1 to TRBJ2-3; tentatively, D is TRBD2 (7 bases). This CDR3 contains 17 residues. Germline V lookup: CDR1 SGHRS, CDR2 YFSETQ. Trimming left V 6 bases short and J 5 bases short, with 25 bases between. CDR3 sequence: CASNEMPAGRGEDTQYF. CDR3 DNA: TGCGCCAGCAACGAGATGCCCGCGGGGAGGGGGGAAGATACGCAGTATTTT.

The gene calls are TRBV25-1 and TRBJ2-7, with TRBD1 identical over 9 bases. The CDR3 contains 15 residues. The germline V gene encodes CDR1 MGHDK and CDR2 SYGVNS. Trimming at V came to 1 base and at J to 5 bases, leaving 6 bases not matched to a gene. The CDR3 DNA reads TGTGCCAGCAGTGAATCCGGGACAGGGTTCGACGAGCAGTACTTC. As protein: CASSESGTGFDEQYF.

The rearrangement joins TRBV5-1 to TRBJ2-5; D is undetermined. Germline CDR1 is SGHRS and CDR2 is YFSETQ. V lost 4 bases to trimming and J lost 2 bases, with 15 bases between them. The CDR3 extends over 15 amino acids. For the CDR3, the DNA is TGCGCCAGCAGCCTTATAGGTCAAGGTCAAGAGACCCAGTACTTC. It encodes CASSLIGQGQETQYF. The full variable domain, its missing parts supplied by reference TRBV5-1 and TRBJ2-5, is KAGVTQTPRYLIKTRGQQVTLSCSPISGHRSVSWYQQTPGQGLQFLFEYFSETQRNKGNFPGRFSGRQFSNSRSEMNVSTLELGDSALYLCASSLIGQGQETQYFGPGTRLLVL.

A remark on this clone: Other DNA sequences from this sample encode an identical CDR3 as well. The V and J genes are TRBV7-2 and TRBJ2-7; 14 positions match TRBD2. There are 17 residues in the CDR3. Germline values: CDR1 SGHTA, CDR2 FQGNSA. V gave up 4 bases and J gave up 2 bases; unmatched junction bases: 7. For the CDR3, the DNA is TGTGCCAGCAGCTCCCAGGGACTAGCGGGAGATCCCTACGAGCAGTACTTC. Its protein is CASSSQGLAGDPYEQYF.

The chain combines TRBV5-6 with TRBJ2-5; weak D call: TRBD1 (6 bases). Trimming stripped 0 bases from V and 5 bases from J, with 14 bases between. Germline CDR1 SGHDT, CDR2 YYEEEE. This CDR3 comprises 15 residues. In DNA form, the CDR3 reads TGTGCCAGCAGCTTGGGCTGGGGGCTTAGGGAGACCCAGTACTTC. This gives the protein CASSLGWGLRETQYF.

This clone occurred once. The chain recombines TRBV4-2 with TRBJ2-1, with D possibly being TRBD1 (5 bases). The CDR3 consists of 16 residues. Germline CDR1 LGHNA, CDR2 YNFKEQ. The V gene lost 1 base and the J gene lost 2 bases, with 12 bases spanning the gap. The CDR3 region has the DNA TGTGCCAGCAGCCAAGTTGGGGCGGAAGCCTACAATGAGCAGTTCTTC. It encodes CASSQVGAEAYNEQFF.